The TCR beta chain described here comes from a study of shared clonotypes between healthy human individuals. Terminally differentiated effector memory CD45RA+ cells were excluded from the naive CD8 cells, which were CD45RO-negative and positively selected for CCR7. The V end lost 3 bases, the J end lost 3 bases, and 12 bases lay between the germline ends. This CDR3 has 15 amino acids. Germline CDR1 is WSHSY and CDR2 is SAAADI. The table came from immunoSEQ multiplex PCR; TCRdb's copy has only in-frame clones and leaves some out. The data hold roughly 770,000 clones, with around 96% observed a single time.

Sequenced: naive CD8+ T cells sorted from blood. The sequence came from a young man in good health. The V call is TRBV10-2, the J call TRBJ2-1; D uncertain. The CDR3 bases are TGCGCCAGCAGTGATCAAGGAAGAATCTACAATGAGCAGTTCTTC. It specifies CASSDQGRIYNEQFF.